Presented here are 28 T cell receptor beta chains from one specimen sequenced in a study of technical replicates of blood from several donors. Using immunoSEQ multiplex PCR, the repertoire was profiled, and TCRdb retains in-frame clones only, with some absent. Among about 88,000 clones listed, roughly 93% were seen once. Sequencing used T cells isolated from PBMCs. These receptors came from a human donor in good health.

The rearrangement uses TRBV4-1 and TRBJ2-7; D is ambiguous. Germline V CDR1 and CDR2: MGHRA, YSYEKL. The length of the CDR3 is 15 residues. The V gene lost 1 base and the J gene lost 2 bases, with 12 bases spanning the gap. CDR3 coding DNA: TGCGCCAGCAGCCAAGCCGGTGCGAGTACCTACGAGCAGTACTTC. It codes for CASSQAGASTYEQYF.

The table lists this clone with a count of one. The chain is built from TRBV4-2 and TRBJ2-7; TRBD2 agrees at 13 bases. Losses at the gene ends were 5 bases for V and 3 bases for J; bases not matched to a gene: 1. The CDR3 runs to 14 residues. Germline CDR1 reads LGHNA; CDR2 reads YNFKEQ. The CDR3 is CASSGTSGIYEQYF. DNA of the CDR3: TGTGCCAGCAGCGGGACTAGCGGGATCTACGAGCAGTACTTC.

The rearrangement links TRBV7-2 to TRBJ2-5; the match to TRBD2 covers 12 bases. There are 15 residues in the CDR3. The V segment lost 2 bases and the J segment 2 bases; nucleotides outside the gene matches: 0. The germline gives CDR1 SGHTA, CDR2 FQGNSA. The CDR3 reads CASSLLAGGQETQYF. The CDR3 DNA reads TGTGCCAGCAGCTTACTAGCGGGGGGGCAAGAGACCCAGTACTTC. Filled out from reference TRBV7-2 and TRBJ2-5, the complete variable domain reads GAGVSQSPSNKVTEKGKDVELRCDPISGHTALYWYRQSLGQGLEFLIYFQGNSAPDKSGLPSDRFSAERTGGSVSTLTIQRTQQEDSAVYLCASSLLAGGQETQYFGPGTRLLVL.

This chain joins TRBV11-3 and TRBJ2-3, with TRBD2 matching 11 bases. With V trimmed by 6 bases and J by 4 bases, 6 bases remained unmatched. This CDR3 has 15 amino acids. CDR1 SGHNT and CDR2 YENEEA come from the germline V gene. As DNA, the CDR3 is TGTGCCAGCAGTAGAACTAGCGGGGGCCCAGATACGCAGTATTTT. It translates to CASSRTSGGPDTQYF. The full variable domain, in which reference TRBV11-3 and TRBJ2-3 provide the parts outside the CDR3, is EAGVVQSPRYKIIEKKQPVAFWCNPISGHNTLYWYLQNLGQGPELLIRYENEEAVDDSQLPKDRFSAERLKGVDSTLKIQPAELGDSAVYLCASSRTSGGPDTQYFGPGTRLTVL.

The V call is TRBV7-9, the J call TRBJ2-2; TRBD1 agrees at 7 bases. CDR1 and CDR2 (germline): SEHNR, FQNEAQ (reference sequence). With V trimmed by 4 bases and J by 0 bases, 11 bases remained unmatched. The CDR3 runs 18 residues. CDR3 region: CASSSLILTGTNTGELFF. DNA of the CDR3: TGTGCCAGCAGCTCCCTAATCTTGACAGGGACGAACACCGGGGAGCTGTTTTTT.

This clone was seen more than once but under ten times. The chain's CDR3 is CASSDDAPEVSPLHF. The DNA for the CDR3 is TGTGCCAGCAGTGACGATGCCCCGGAGGTTTCACCCCTCCACTTT. The genes are TRBV6-6 and TRBJ1-6; the D is unclear. This CDR3 is 15 amino acids long. V was pared by 5 bases and J by 9 bases, with 17 bases between. The germline CDR1 and CDR2 sequences are MNHNY and SVGAGI (reference sequence).

This chain links TRBV28 with TRBJ1-2; weak D call: TRBD1 (5 bases). There are 10 residues in the CDR3. CDR1 and CDR2 from the germline V gene are MDHEN and SYDVKM. V lost 10 bases to trimming and J lost 6 bases, with 9 bases between them. CDR3 protein: CAIQGNGYTF. For the CDR3, the DNA is TGTGCCATCCAGGGAAATGGCTACACCTTC.

V usage is TRBV5-8 and J usage is TRBJ2-4; tentative D call: TRBD1 (6 bases). This CDR3 spans 14 amino acids. Germline lookup yields CDR1 SGHTS and CDR2 YDEGEE. The V end was cut by 4 bases, the J end by 6 bases, with 14 bases between. The CDR3 here is CASSIGTPSNIQYF. The DNA of the CDR3 is TGTGCCAGCAGCATCGGGACACCTTCAAACATTCAGTACTTC.

The V and J genes are TRBV6-5 and TRBJ2-7; D not resolved. The CDR3 has 12 amino acids. Deletions cut 6 bases from V and 3 bases from J, with 9 bases between. Germline CDR1 is MNHEY and CDR2 is SVGAGI. In nucleotides, the CDR3 is TGTGCCAGCAGCTCAACCTACTACGAGCAGTACTTC. As protein: CASSSTYYEQYF.

V usage is TRBV28 and J usage is TRBJ2-3, with TRBD1 identical over 9 bases. This CDR3 is 16 amino acids long. Germline V gives CDR1 MDHEN, CDR2 SYDVKM. The V and J ends lost 6 bases and 3 bases, in that order; junction bases with no gene match: 10. CDR3 DNA: TGTGCCAGCAGCCCTCCCGGGACAGGGAGGACAGATACGCAGTATTTT. Protein sequence: CASSPPGTGRTDTQYF.

The chain links TRBV5-6 to TRBJ1-2, with D unresolved. The V gene's germline CDR1 is SGHDT and CDR2 YYEEEE. V dropped 0 bases and J dropped 0 bases, with 9 bases sitting between them. This CDR3 is built from 15 residues. The CDR3 loop reads CASSLDGSSNYGYTF. The CDR3 DNA is TGTGCCAGCAGCTTGGATGGTAGCTCTAACTATGGCTACACCTTC.

The chain combines TRBV5-1 with TRBJ2-1; 10 bases line up with TRBD2. This CDR3 comprises 18 residues. With 1 base clipped from V and 6 bases from J, the junction kept 13 bases outside the gene matches. The germline V gene has CDR1 SGHRS and CDR2 YFSETQ. CDR3 sequence: CASSLHGDLAGAGNEQFF. Written as DNA, the CDR3 is TGCGCCAGCAGCTTGCACGGAGACCTAGCGGGGGCTGGCAATGAGCAGTTCTTC.

This chain connects TRBV15 to TRBJ2-7, with 8 bases identical to TRBD1. CDR3 size: 13 residues. V lost 3 bases and J lost 3; bases outside the gene matches: 1. From germline, CDR1 is LNHNV and CDR2 YYDKDF (reference sequence). CDR3 sequence reads: CATSRDRDYEQYF. The CDR3 nucleotides read TGTGCCACCAGCAGGGACAGGGACTACGAGCAGTACTTC.

The genes are TRBV25-1 and TRBJ2-7; possible D gene TRBD2, 5 bases. V gave up 1 base and J gave up 2 bases, with 12 bases separating them. Per germline, CDR1 MGHDK and CDR2 SYGVNS. This CDR3 region has 15 residues. CDR3 amino acids: CASSEWGLAPYEQYF. The CDR3, as DNA: TGTGCCAGCAGTGAATGGGGTCTAGCCCCCTACGAGCAGTACTTC.

The CDR3: CASSPDRGLYNEQFF. The CDR3 DNA reads TGTGCCAGCAGCCCGGACAGGGGGCTTTACAATGAGCAGTTCTTC. V usage is TRBV7-3 and J usage is TRBJ2-1, with 11 bases lining up with TRBD1. V dropped 5 bases and J dropped 4; count of bases not matched to a gene: 4. The CDR3 consists of 15 residues. Germline V gene lookup returns CDR1 SGHTA and CDR2 FQGTGA.

This chain links TRBV9 with TRBJ2-1; TRBD2 aligns across 13 bases. The V segment lost 4 bases and the J segment 6 bases; nucleotides outside the gene matches: 10. The CDR3 sequence is 17 residues long. Germline V gives CDR1 SGDLS, CDR2 YYNGEE. In DNA, the CDR3 is TGTGCCAGCAGCCCGAGGGGAACTAGCGGGAGGGCCAATGAGCAGTTCTTC. Translation gives CASSPRGTSGRANEQFF.

The J gene is TRBJ2-3, the V gene TRBV7-6, with D possibly TRBD2 on 6 matching bases. CDR1 is SGHVS, CDR2 FNYEAQ, per germline. Trimming removed 0 bases from V and 1 base from J, with 14 bases in between. The CDR3 spans 17 residues. CDR3 in amino acids: CASSLAPSATRTDTQYF. DNA for the CDR3: TGTGCCAGCAGCTTAGCCCCTAGCGCGACCCGCACAGATACGCAGTATTTT.

The chain uses TRBV18 and TRBJ2-5, with D perhaps matching TRBD2 (5 bases). This CDR3 has 14 amino acids. The germline gives CDR1 KGHSH, CDR2 LQKENI. The germline V and J ends were trimmed by 1 base and 2 bases, with 8 bases remaining between them. The CDR3 coding sequence is TGTGCCAGCTCACCACTCGGGGAACAAGAGACCCAGTACTTC. It encodes CASSPLGEQETQYF.

The chain combines TRBV7-8 with TRBJ1-3; D gene ambiguous. CDR1 is SGHVS and CDR2 is FQNEAQ in the germline V gene. V shed 1 base and J shed 1 base, with 8 bases lying between them. CDR3 length: 15 amino acids. The CDR3 sequence is CASSLGRISGNTIYF. DNA of the CDR3: TGTGCCAGCAGCTTAGGGAGGATTTCTGGAAACACCATATATTTT. Full variable domain (remainder filled in from reference TRBV7-8 and TRBJ1-3): GAGVSQSPRYKVAKRGQDVALRCDPISGHVSLFWYQQALGQGPEFLTYFQNEAQLDKSGLPSDRFFAERPEGSVSTLKIQRTQQEDSAVYLCASSLGRISGNTIYFGEGSWLTVV.

This clone was counted once. The chain uses TRBV2 and TRBJ1-2; no firm D call. V lost 8 bases to trimming and J lost 4 bases, with 17 bases between them. The CDR3 is made up of 14 amino acids. Germline-derived CDR1 and CDR2 are SNHLY and FYNNEI. The CDR3 DNA is TGTGCCAGCGGAATATCACGGGAAATCTATGGCTACACCTTC. Translation: CASGISREIYGYTF.

The chain links TRBV25-1 to TRBJ2-5; TRBD2 matches 9 bases. Trimming removed 2 bases from V and 5 bases from J; junction bases left unmatched: 6. CDR1 is MGHDK, CDR2 SYGVNS, per germline. The CDR3 loop spans 15 amino acids. CDR3 sequence reads: CASSEGGGGEETQYF. The CDR3, as DNA: TGTGCCAGCAGTGAAGGGGGCGGGGGGGAGGAGACCCAGTACTTC.

The rearrangement uses TRBV15 and TRBJ2-2; the match to TRBD2 covers 9 bases. Germline trimming cut 5 bases from V and 1 base from J; bases unmatched to any gene: 8. CDR1 is LNHNV and CDR2 is YYDKDF in the germline V gene (reference sequence). The CDR3 runs to 17 residues. For the CDR3, the DNA is TGTGCCACCAGCGGATTCCTAGCGGGATTGAACACCGGGGAGCTGTTTTTT. Translation: CATSGFLAGLNTGELFF.

V is TRBV28 and J is TRBJ2-7; 7 bases line up with TRBD1. CDR1 and CDR2 from the germline V gene are MDHEN and SYDVKM. Trimming took 6 bases from V and 1 from J; bases not matched to a gene: 9. This CDR3 spans 15 amino acids. The CDR3 is CASSRPQQGSYEQYF. Written as DNA, the CDR3 is TGTGCCAGCAGCAGGCCCCAACAGGGGTCCTACGAGCAGTACTTC.

The rearrangement links TRBV4-2 to TRBJ2-1; 8 nucleotides agree with TRBD2. The ends lost 1 base at V and 8 bases at J; junction bases unmatched: 13. The CDR3 runs to 17 residues. The germline V gene encodes CDR1 LGHNA and CDR2 YNFKEQ. The CDR3: CASSQGDGGGSWDEQFF. As DNA, the CDR3 is TGTGCCAGCAGCCAAGGAGACGGCGGGGGGAGTTGGGATGAGCAGTTCTTC.

This clone is a singleton in its sample. CDR3 protein: CASSSFRETYEQYF. The CDR3 nucleotides are TGTGCCAGCAGTTCCTTCAGGGAAACCTACGAGCAGTACTTC. The chain has TRBV28 and TRBJ2-7, with D possibly being TRBD1 (5 bases). The germline gives CDR1 MDHEN, CDR2 SYDVKM. Trimming pared 4 bases from V and 2 bases from J, leaving 12 bases between. The CDR3 is 14 residues long.

CDR3 in amino acids: CASSFGQGAVRDTQYF. DNA for the CDR3: TGTGCCAGCAGCTTTGGACAGGGGGCGGTAAGGGATACGCAGTATTTT. The V and J genes are TRBV7-8 and TRBJ2-3; 11 bases are shared with TRBD1. Looked up from germline, CDR1 is SGHVS and CDR2 is FQNEAQ. This CDR3 is 16 amino acids long. V lost 3 bases, J lost 6 bases, and 8 bases stayed unmatched.

Concerning this clone: The same CDR3 also results from other DNA sequences found in this sample. The V and J genes are TRBV9 and TRBJ2-1; 8 bases map to TRBD2. Unmatched junction bases numbered 3, after V lost 0 bases and J lost 7 bases. The germline V gene has CDR1 SGDLS and CDR2 YYNGEE. This CDR3 is 14 amino acids long. The CDR3, as DNA: TGTGCCAGCAGCGTAGGGAGCGGGGGAAATGAGCAGTTCTTC. This gives the protein CASSVGSGGNEQFF.

J is TRBJ2-5 and V is TRBV10-3, with 9 bases aligning to TRBD2. The trim removed 7 bases at V and 5 bases at J, leaving 11 bases unmatched. Germline CDR1 and CDR2: ENHRY and SYGVKD. The CDR3 runs to 15 residues. The CDR3 loop is CAIMDSGGVWETQYF. CDR3 coding DNA: TGTGCCATCATGGATAGCGGGGGAGTTTGGGAGACCCAGTACTTC.